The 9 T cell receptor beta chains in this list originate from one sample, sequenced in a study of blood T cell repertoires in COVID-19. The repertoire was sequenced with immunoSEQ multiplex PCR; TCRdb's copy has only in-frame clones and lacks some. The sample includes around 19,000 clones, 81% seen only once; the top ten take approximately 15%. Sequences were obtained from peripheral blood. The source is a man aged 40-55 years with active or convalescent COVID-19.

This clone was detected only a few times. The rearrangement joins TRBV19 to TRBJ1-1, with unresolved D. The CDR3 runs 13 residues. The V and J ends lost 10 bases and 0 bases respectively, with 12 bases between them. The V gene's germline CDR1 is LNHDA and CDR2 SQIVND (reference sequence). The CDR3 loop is CATSGRMNTEAFF. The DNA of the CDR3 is TGTGCCACCTCGGGGAGAATGAACACTGAAGCTTTCTTT.

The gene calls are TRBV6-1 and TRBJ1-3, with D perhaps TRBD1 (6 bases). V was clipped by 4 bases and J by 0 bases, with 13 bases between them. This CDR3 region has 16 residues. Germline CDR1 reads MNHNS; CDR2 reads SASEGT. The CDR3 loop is CASSGPTGLSGNTIYF. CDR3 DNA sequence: TGTGCCAGCAGTGGGCCAACAGGGCTCTCTGGAAACACCATATATTTT.

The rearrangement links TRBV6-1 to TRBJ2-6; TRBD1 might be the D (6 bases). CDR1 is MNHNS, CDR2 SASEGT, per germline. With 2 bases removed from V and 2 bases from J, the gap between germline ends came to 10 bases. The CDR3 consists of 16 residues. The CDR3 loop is CASSEQGNAGANVLTF. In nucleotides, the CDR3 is TGTGCCAGCAGTGAACAGGGGAACGCTGGGGCCAACGTCCTGACTTTC.

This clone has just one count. CDR3 sequence (DNA): TGCGCCAGCAGCCTGCTCGCAGGGGGCAGAAGACTGAACACTGAAGCTTTCTTT. Its translation: CASSLLAGGRRLNTEAFF. The rearrangement links TRBV5-1 to TRBJ1-1; 8 nucleotides agree with TRBD1. Losses at the gene ends were 4 bases for V and 0 bases for J; bases not matched to a gene: 14. Germline CDR1 reads SGHRS; CDR2 reads YFSETQ. The CDR3 totals 18 residues. The full variable domain, rest sourced from reference TRBV5-1 and TRBJ1-1, is KAGVTQTPRYLIKTRGQQVTLSCSPISGHRSVSWYQQTPGQGLQFLFEYFSETQRNKGNFPGRFSGRQFSNSRSEMNVSTLELGDSALYLCASSLLAGGRRLNTEAFFGQGTRLTVV.

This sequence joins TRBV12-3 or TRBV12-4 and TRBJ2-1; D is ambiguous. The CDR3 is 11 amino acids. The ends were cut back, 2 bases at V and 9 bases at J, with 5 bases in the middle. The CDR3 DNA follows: TGTGCCAGCAGTTTACAGCGTGAGCAGTTCTTC. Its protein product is CASSLQREQFF.

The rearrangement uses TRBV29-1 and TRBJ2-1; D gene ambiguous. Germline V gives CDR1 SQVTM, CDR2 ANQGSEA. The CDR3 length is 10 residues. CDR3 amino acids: CSGQVNEQFF. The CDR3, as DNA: TGCAGTGGCCAGGTCAATGAGCAGTTCTTC.

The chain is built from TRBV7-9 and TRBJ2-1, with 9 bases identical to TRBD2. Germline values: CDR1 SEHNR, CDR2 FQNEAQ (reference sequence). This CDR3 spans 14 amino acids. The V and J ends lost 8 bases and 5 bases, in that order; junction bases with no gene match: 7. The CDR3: CASGRRGGNNEQFF. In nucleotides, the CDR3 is TGTGCCAGCGGTCGGCGGGGGGGTAACAATGAGCAGTTCTTC.

The CDR3, as DNA: TGTGCCAGCATGAGACAGGGTCGGAGGACTGAAGCTTTCTTT. Its protein is CASMRQGRRTEAFF. This rearrangement joins TRBV2 to TRBJ1-1; 7 bases are shared with TRBD1. Germline V gene lookup returns CDR1 SNHLY and CDR2 FYNNEI. The V gene end was trimmed by 7 bases and the J gene end by 5 bases; junction bases not matched to a gene: 10. CDR3 length: 14 amino acids.

CDR3 sequence (DNA): TGTGCCAGCAGTGAAGCGCCGGGACAGACCTACTATGGCTACACCTTC. Residues: CASSEAPGQTYYGYTF. The chain joins TRBV6-1 to TRBJ1-2; the match to TRBD1 covers 7 bases. Trimming at V came to 0 bases and at J to 3 bases, leaving 7 bases not matched to a gene. CDR1 is MNHNS and CDR2 is SASEGT in the germline V gene. The CDR3 length is 16 residues.